What follows describes a single T cell receptor (beta chain). This entry comes from a study of blood T cells in healthy people across ages. V dropped 8 bases and J dropped 4 bases, with 14 bases sitting between them. The CDR3 has 14 residues. Germline V gives CDR1 MNHEY, CDR2 SMNVEV (reference sequence). Sample-barcoded 5' priming and a J-beta primer mix drove a second PCR of about 6 to 12 cycles. TCRdb itself ran the 5' RACE reads through MiXCR, one entry per CDR3 protein. The table includes 1.2 million to 1.5 million distinct CDR3 sequences, about 40% detected once. Extraction yielded at least 5 micrograms of total RNA per sample.

What was sequenced was blood. V is TRBV27 and J is TRBJ2-2; no firm D call. This TCR came from a young woman in good health. CDR3 loop: CASSPGRPTGELFF. The CDR3 region has the DNA TGTGCCAGCTCTCCAGGACGCCCCACCGGGGAGCTGTTTTTT.